These 28 T cell receptor beta chains were sequenced from one sample in a study of long-term antiretroviral therapy in people with HIV (dated by TCRdb to the early 2020s). Sequencing of the TRB variable region was done with the immunoSEQ hsTCRB v3.0 assay at survey level resolution. The source is immuneACCESS, and TCRdb retained only in-frame sequences with V and J called. Part of the clones is not carried over; for the studies checked, unresolved V genes explain less than half of this, and the remainder is unexplained. The sample data list 25,000 to 35,000 clones, and 88% of these were observed just once. Roughly 7% of the sample goes to the ten largest clones. Source: unsorted PBMCs, taken approximately 5 years before starting antiretroviral therapy. The receptors derive from a man aged 45-65 years with HIV.

This rearrangement joins TRBV18 to TRBJ2-7; possible D gene TRBD2, 7 bases. The CDR3 runs 15 residues. Trimming shortened V by 5 bases and J by 0 bases, and 14 bases separated the two germline ends. Germline V lookup: CDR1 KGHSH, CDR2 LQKENI. The CDR3 protein is CASSGGGGLSYEQYF. DNA for the CDR3: TGTGCCAGCTCAGGGGGCGGGGGTCTCTCCTACGAGCAGTACTTC.

The gene calls are TRBV30 and TRBJ1-1; D possibly corresponds to TRBD1 (6 bases). In germline, CDR1 is GTSNPN, CDR2 SVGIG (reference sequence). V shed 3 bases and J shed 5 bases, with 13 bases lying between them. CDR3 size: 13 residues. DNA of the CDR3: TGTGCCTGGAGGTCGGGGGGCCGGACTGAAGCTTTCTTT. Translation: CAWRSGGRTEAFF.

The chain is built from TRBV5-1 and TRBJ2-7, with 9 bases matching TRBD1. V trimming: 0 bases; J trimming: 3 bases; junction bases outside the gene matches: 4. Germline CDR1 SGHRS, CDR2 YFSETQ. The CDR3 spans 15 residues. For the CDR3, the DNA is TGCGCCAGCAGCTTGGCCCAGGGACAGGGCTACGAGCAGTACTTC. Its translation: CASSLAQGQGYEQYF.

The chain combines TRBV27 with TRBJ1-5, with 7 bases lining up with TRBD1. The V gene's germline CDR1 is MNHEY and CDR2 SMNVEV (reference sequence). V dropped 2 bases and J dropped 2; count of bases not matched to a gene: 6. The CDR3 contains 16 residues. The CDR3 reads CASSLGNDRGNQPQHF. The CDR3 DNA sequence: TGTGCCAGCAGTTTAGGTAATGACAGGGGCAATCAGCCCCAGCATTTT.

V and J are TRBV6-1 and TRBJ2-5, with unresolved D. From germline, CDR1 is MNHNS and CDR2 SASEGT. This CDR3 region has 13 residues. With 8 bases removed from V and 5 bases from J, the gap between germline ends came to 15 bases. CDR3 residues: CASHLNRIETQYF. CDR3 sequence (DNA): TGTGCCAGCCATCTCAACCGTATCGAGACCCAGTACTTC.

CDR3 coding DNA: TGTGCCAGCAGGGGGGACAATGAAAAACTGTTTTTT. Protein sequence: CASRGDNEKLFF. The chain couples TRBV27 to TRBJ1-4, with D maybe TRBD1 (5 bases). The CDR3 has 12 amino acids. Germline CDR1 and CDR2: MNHEY and SMNVEV (reference sequence). Between the trimmed V and J ends, which lost 6 bases and 5 bases, there was a span of 7 bases.

The chain employs TRBV2 and TRBJ1-1; 8 bases match TRBD1. V lost 6 bases to trimming and J lost 3 bases; unmatched junction nucleotides: 9. The CDR3 loop spans 15 amino acids. Germline assignment: CDR1 SNHLY and CDR2 FYNNEI. The CDR3 sequence is CASSAEGQGHTEAFF. DNA of the CDR3: TGTGCCAGCAGCGCCGAAGGACAGGGCCACACTGAAGCTTTCTTT. The full variable domain, in which reference TRBV2 and TRBJ1-1 provide the parts outside the CDR3, is EPEVTQTPSHQVTQMGQEVILRCVPISNHLYFYWYRQILGQKVEFLVSFYNNEISEKSEIFDDQFSVERPDGSNFTLKIRSTKLEDSAMYFCASSAEGQGHTEAFFGQGTRLTVV.

This sequence joins TRBV6-4 and TRBJ1-6, with 9 bases aligning to TRBD1. With V trimmed by 6 bases and J by 6 bases, 9 bases remained unmatched. The CDR3 totals 16 residues. The germline V gene encodes CDR1 MRHNA and CDR2 SNTAGT. Here the CDR3 reads CASRQQGAGSNSPLHF. The DNA for the CDR3 is TGTGCCAGCAGGCAACAGGGGGCGGGTAGTAATTCACCCCTCCACTTT.

This chain connects TRBV11-2 to TRBJ2-1; D is unclear. The CDR3 runs 15 residues. Germline lookup yields CDR1 SGHAT and CDR2 FQNNGV. Trimming took 0 bases from V and 8 from J, leaving 14 bases between them. CDR3: CASSLDAQSRYEQFF. CDR3 bases: TGTGCCAGCAGCTTAGATGCCCAGTCCCGTTATGAGCAGTTCTTC.

This clone was seen just once. The chain links TRBV5-1 to TRBJ1-4; tentatively, D is TRBD1 (5 bases). Trimming pared 3 bases from V and 15 bases from J, leaving 21 bases between. In germline, CDR1 is SGHRS, CDR2 YFSETQ. The CDR3 is made up of 14 amino acids. The CDR3 bases are TGCGCCAGCAGCTCCCGGGACGCCGAAAACAACTTGTTTTTT. The encoded protein is CASSSRDAENNLFF.

The gene calls are TRBV9 and TRBJ2-5, with TRBD2 identical over 8 bases. Trimming took 0 bases from V and 5 from J; bases not matched to a gene: 6. Germline CDR1 is SGDLS and CDR2 is YYNGEE. There are 15 residues in the CDR3. CDR3 sequence reads: CASSVVGTSTETQYF. The CDR3 DNA follows: TGTGCCAGCAGCGTAGTGGGGACTAGTACGGAGACCCAGTACTTC.

The V and J genes are TRBV19 and TRBJ2-2; 10 positions match TRBD2. In germline, CDR1 is LNHDA, CDR2 SQIVND (reference sequence). This CDR3 is built from 16 residues. V gave up 4 bases and J gave up 1 base; unmatched junction bases: 3. This CDR3 reads CASSTLAGGNTGELFF. DNA of the CDR3: TGTGCCAGTAGTACCTTAGCGGGAGGGAACACCGGGGAGCTGTTTTTT.

The rearrangement links TRBV7-2 to TRBJ2-7; D is unresolved. Trimming took 0 bases from V and 3 from J, leaving 6 bases between them. Looked up from germline, CDR1 is SGHTA and CDR2 is FQGNSA. The CDR3 runs to 13 residues. CDR3 protein: CASSLAGNYEQYF. The DNA for the CDR3 is TGTGCCAGCAGCTTAGCCGGAAACTACGAGCAGTACTTC.

On this clone itself: A junction end diverges from the germline sequence, so it may reflect a read error. This chain joins TRBV27 and TRBJ1-2; weak D call: TRBD1 (5 bases). The CDR3 is 12 residues long. Germline CDR1 and CDR2: MNHEY and SMNVEV (reference sequence). The CDR3 sequence is CASSLHGGADYF. CDR3 in DNA: TGTGCCAGCAGTTTACACGGGGGAGCAGATTACTTC.

The gene calls are TRBV6-1 and TRBJ2-3, with 8 bases identical to TRBD1. The CDR3 contains 14 residues. Trimming took 10 bases from V and 2 from J; bases not matched to a gene: 8. Germline lookup yields CDR1 MNHNS and CDR2 SASEGT. CDR3 nucleotide sequence: TGTGCCATCCGGACAGGGACCCTCACAGATACGCAGTATTTT. Encoded protein: CAIRTGTLTDTQYF.

This chain links TRBV7-2 with TRBJ1-2; D is unresolved. This CDR3 has 11 amino acids. The germline V gene has CDR1 SGHTA and CDR2 FQGNSA. V lost 5 bases, J lost 10 bases, and 11 bases lay in between. As DNA, the CDR3 is TGTGCCAGCAGCCCACGAGGCCCCTACACCTTC. It translates to CASSPRGPYTF.

This clone was seen more than once but under ten times. This chain connects TRBV6-5 to TRBJ1-2, with a weak D call TRBD1 (5 bases). CDR1 and CDR2 from the germline V gene are MNHEY and SVGAGI. CDR3 length: 11 residues. Trimming cost V 6 bases and J 7 bases, with 9 bases left between them. The CDR3 loop is CASSLGTGYTF. The DNA of the CDR3 is TGTGCCAGCAGCTTGGGGACTGGCTACACCTTC.

The gene calls are TRBV14 and TRBJ2-7; D is unclear. Trimming stripped 3 bases from V and 3 bases from J, with 9 bases between. The germline CDR1 and CDR2 sequences are SGHDN and FVKESK. The CDR3 spans 13 residues. This CDR3 reads CASSQVNIYEQYF. DNA for the CDR3: TGTGCCAGCAGCCAGGTCAATATCTACGAGCAGTACTTC.

J is TRBJ1-5 and V is TRBV30; D is uncertain. This CDR3 region has 13 residues. V was shortened by 4 bases and J by 6 bases, with 13 bases between the two germline ends. The germline gives CDR1 GTSNPN, CDR2 SVGIG (reference sequence). Here the CDR3 DNA reads TGTGCCTGGACCCCTGGGGTGGGTCAGCCCCAGCATTTT. It encodes CAWTPGVGQPQHF.

CDR3: CASSDSLPVKDSPLHF. In DNA, the CDR3 is TGTGCCAGCTCGGACAGTCTCCCGGTTAAGGATTCACCCCTCCACTTT. This chain uses TRBV18 with TRBJ1-6; perhaps TRBD1 as D (6 bases). This CDR3 is 16 amino acids long. Germline V gene data show CDR1 as KGHSH and CDR2 as LQKENI. V shed 6 bases and J shed 8 bases, with 20 bases lying between them. The full variable domain, completed using reference TRBV18 and TRBJ1-6, is NAGVMQNPRHLVRRRGQEARLRCSPMKGHSHVYWYRQLPEEGLKFMVYLQKENIIDESGMPKERFSAEFPKEGPSILRIQQVVRGDSAAYFCASSDSLPVKDSPLHFGNGTRLTVT.

The J gene is TRBJ1-5, the V gene TRBV5-6; a possible D gene is TRBD1 (6 bases). CDR3 length equals 14 residues. Between the trimmed V and J ends, which lost 4 bases and 5 bases, there was a span of 13 bases. CDR1 and CDR2 (germline): SGHDT, YYEEEE. The CDR3 reads CASSHRGGDQPQHF. As DNA, the CDR3 is TGTGCCAGCAGCCATAGAGGGGGAGATCAGCCCCAGCATTTT. The whole variable domain, remainder taken from reference TRBV5-6 and TRBJ1-5, is DAGVTQSPTHLIKTRGQQVTLRCSPKSGHDTVSWYQQALGQGPQFIFQYYEEEERQRGNFPDRFSGHQFPNYSSELNVNALLLGDSALYLCASSHRGGDQPQHFGDGTRLSIL.

The V call is TRBV5-4, the J call TRBJ2-1; D may be TRBD2 (8 bases). V was pared by 0 bases and J by 6 bases, with 19 bases between. Germline loops: CDR1 SGHNT, CDR2 YYREEE (reference sequence). CDR3 length: 17 amino acids. The CDR3 is CASSLELGTRGLNEQFF. Here the CDR3 DNA reads TGTGCCAGCAGCTTGGAACTCGGGACTAGGGGGCTCAATGAGCAGTTCTTC. Using reference TRBV5-4 and TRBJ2-1 for the parts outside the CDR3, the full variable domain is ETGVTQSPTHLIKTRGQQVTLRCSSQSGHNTVSWYQQALGQGPQFIFQYYREEENGRGNFPPRFSGLQFPNYSSELNVNALELDDSALYLCASSLELGTRGLNEQFFGPGTRLTVL.

V gene TRBV7-9 combines with J gene TRBJ2-2; 9 positions agree with TRBD1. Unmatched junction bases numbered 6, after V lost 5 bases and J lost 5 bases. Germline CDR1 SEHNR, CDR2 FQNEAQ (reference sequence). The CDR3 totals 15 residues. The CDR3 bases are TGTGCCAGCAGCGTGGGGACAGGGCCGACCGGGGAGCTGTTTTTT. Protein product: CASSVGTGPTGELFF.

This clone has just one count. The chain has TRBV6-1 and TRBJ2-1; perhaps TRBD2 as D (5 bases). V was cut by 8 bases and J by 12 bases, with 20 bases left in between. This CDR3 has 13 amino acids. Germline CDR1 reads MNHNS; CDR2 reads SASEGT. This CDR3 is CASPKDGIGSQFF. Here the CDR3 DNA reads TGTGCCAGCCCAAAGGACGGGATCGGGTCGCAGTTCTTC.

The V call is TRBV5-1, the J call TRBJ2-7; D not certain. Trimming removed 0 bases at V and 0 bases at J, with 7 bases between. Germline CDR1 SGHRS, CDR2 YFSETQ. This CDR3 has 14 residues. The CDR3 DNA is TGCGCCAGCAGCTTGGATGGCTTCTCCTACGAGCAGTACTTC. It is translated as CASSLDGFSYEQYF.

The rearrangement links TRBV5-4 to TRBJ2-2, with TRBD1 matching 8 bases. Germline values: CDR1 SGHNT, CDR2 YYREEE (reference sequence). With 2 bases clipped from V and 1 base from J, the junction kept 1 base outside the gene matches. The CDR3 is made up of 15 amino acids. The CDR3 spells CASSFDRGNTGELFF. In nucleotides, the CDR3 is TGTGCCAGCAGCTTCGACAGGGGGAACACCGGGGAGCTGTTTTTT.

V is TRBV7-2 and J is TRBJ1-5; the D is unclear. V dropped 5 bases and J dropped 9 bases, with 11 bases sitting between them. Germline V lookup: CDR1 SGHTA, CDR2 FQGNSA. This CDR3 contains 12 residues. The CDR3 region has the DNA TGTGCCAGCAGCCCGAGGGAGGGGCCCCAGCATTTT. Translating gives CASSPREGPQHF.

J is TRBJ2-1 and V is TRBV6-5; no firm D call. From germline, CDR1 is MNHEY and CDR2 SVGAGI. Trimming stripped 0 bases from V and 3 bases from J, with 12 bases between. The CDR3 extends over 16 amino acids. CDR3 protein: CASSYSMRYFYNEQFF. The CDR3 region has the DNA TGTGCCAGCAGTTACTCGATGAGGTATTTCTACAATGAGCAGTTCTTC.